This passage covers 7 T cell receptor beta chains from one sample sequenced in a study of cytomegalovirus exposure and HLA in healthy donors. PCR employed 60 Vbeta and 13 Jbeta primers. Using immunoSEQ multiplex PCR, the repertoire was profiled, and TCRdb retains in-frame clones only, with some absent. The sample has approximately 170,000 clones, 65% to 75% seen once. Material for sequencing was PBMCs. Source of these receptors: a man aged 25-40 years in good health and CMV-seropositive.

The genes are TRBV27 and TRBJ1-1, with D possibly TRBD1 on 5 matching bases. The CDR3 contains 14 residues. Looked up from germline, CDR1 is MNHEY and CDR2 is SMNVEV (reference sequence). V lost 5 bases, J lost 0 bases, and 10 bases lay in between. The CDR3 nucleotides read TGTGCCAGCAGTGACAGCCAGCTGAACACTGAAGCTTTCTTT. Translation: CASSDSQLNTEAFF.

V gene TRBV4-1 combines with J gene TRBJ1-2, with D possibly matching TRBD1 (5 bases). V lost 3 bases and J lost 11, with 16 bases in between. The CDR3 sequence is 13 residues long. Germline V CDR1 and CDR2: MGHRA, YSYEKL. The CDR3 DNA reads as TGCGCCAGCAGCCAGGTCCAGGGCGTCGGGTACACCTTC. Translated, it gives CASSQVQGVGYTF.

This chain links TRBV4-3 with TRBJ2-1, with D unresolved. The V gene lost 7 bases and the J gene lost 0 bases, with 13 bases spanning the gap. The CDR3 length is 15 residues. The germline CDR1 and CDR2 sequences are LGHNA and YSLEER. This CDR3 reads CASKSSPSSYNEQFF. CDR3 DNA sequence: TGCGCCAGCAAGTCCAGCCCTAGCTCCTACAATGAGCAGTTCTTC.

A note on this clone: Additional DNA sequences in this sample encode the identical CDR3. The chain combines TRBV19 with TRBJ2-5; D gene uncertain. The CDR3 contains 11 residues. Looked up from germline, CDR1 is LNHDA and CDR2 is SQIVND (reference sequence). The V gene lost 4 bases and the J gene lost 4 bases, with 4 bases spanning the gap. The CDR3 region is CASSTRETQYF. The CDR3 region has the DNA TGTGCCAGTAGTACCCGAGAGACCCAGTACTTC.

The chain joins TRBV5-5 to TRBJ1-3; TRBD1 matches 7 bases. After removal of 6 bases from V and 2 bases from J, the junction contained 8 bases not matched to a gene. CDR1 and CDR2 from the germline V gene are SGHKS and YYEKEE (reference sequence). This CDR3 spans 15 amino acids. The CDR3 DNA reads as TGTGCCAGCAACCTGGGGACAGTCCCTGGAAACACCATATATTTT. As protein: CASNLGTVPGNTIYF.

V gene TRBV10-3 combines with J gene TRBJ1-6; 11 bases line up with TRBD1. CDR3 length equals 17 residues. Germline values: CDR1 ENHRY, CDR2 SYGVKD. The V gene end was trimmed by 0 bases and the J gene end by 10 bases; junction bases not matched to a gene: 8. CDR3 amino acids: CAISESPSGTGGSPLHF. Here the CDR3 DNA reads TGTGCCATCAGTGAGTCTCCCTCCGGGACAGGGGGATCACCCCTCCACTTT.

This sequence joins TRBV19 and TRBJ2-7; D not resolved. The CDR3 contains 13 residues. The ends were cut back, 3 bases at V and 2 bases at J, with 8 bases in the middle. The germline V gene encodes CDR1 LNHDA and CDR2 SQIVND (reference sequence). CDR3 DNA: TGTGCCAGTAGTATTTCCCTTACCTACGAGCAGTACTTC. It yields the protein CASSISLTYEQYF.